This passage covers 2 T cell receptor beta chains from one sample sequenced in a study of follicular helper T cells after annual influenza vaccination. Profiling relied on immunoSEQ multiplex PCR, and the TCRdb table lists in-frame clones only, not all of them. The table records thousands of clones, 80% to 90% of them present only once. The time point: 2015-2016 season, pre-vaccination. The specimen was CXCR5+ CD38- circulating T follicular helper cells from blood, collected on the day of influenza vaccination. Subset indicated: circulating Tfh, non-naive CD4+CXCR5+PD-1+ (ICOS+CD38+ or ICOS-CD38-). These receptors all come from an adult who received the influenza vaccine.

The chain links TRBV29-1 to TRBJ2-1; either TRBD1 or TRBD2 may supply D (6 bases each). Germline V lookup: CDR1 SQVTM, CDR2 ANQGSEA. CDR3 size: 15 residues. Trimming shortened V by 5 bases and J by 5 bases, and 19 bases separated the two germline ends. The CDR3 nucleotides read TGCAGCGTTTGGGTCCGGAGGGGGGCAGACAATGAGCAGTTCTTC. It translates to CSVWVRRGADNEQFF.

This chain joins TRBV5-4 and TRBJ1-1; 9 bases match TRBD1. This CDR3 has 14 residues. After removal of 4 bases from V and 5 bases from J, the junction contained 6 bases not matched to a gene. CDR1 and CDR2 (germline): SGHNT, YYREEE (reference sequence). CDR3 nucleotide sequence: TGTGCCAGCAGCCCGGGACAGGGCGGGACTGAAGCTTTCTTT. This codes for CASSPGQGGTEAFF.